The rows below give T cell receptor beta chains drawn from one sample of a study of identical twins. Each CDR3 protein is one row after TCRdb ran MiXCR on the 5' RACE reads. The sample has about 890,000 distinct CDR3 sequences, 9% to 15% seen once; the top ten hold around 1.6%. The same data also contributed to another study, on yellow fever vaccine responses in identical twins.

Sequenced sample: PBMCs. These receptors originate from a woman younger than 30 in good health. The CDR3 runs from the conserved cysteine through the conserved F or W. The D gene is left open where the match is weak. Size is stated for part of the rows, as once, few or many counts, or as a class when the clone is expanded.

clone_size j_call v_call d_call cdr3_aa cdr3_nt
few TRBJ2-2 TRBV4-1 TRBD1 CASSYPTGFEYTGELFF TGCGCCAGCAGCTACCCGACAGGGTTTGAGTACACCGGGGAGCTGTTTTTT
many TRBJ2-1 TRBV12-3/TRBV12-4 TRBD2 CASSLRRLAGENEQFF TGTGCCAGCAGTTTGAGAAGACTAGCGGGAGAGAATGAGCAGTTCTTC
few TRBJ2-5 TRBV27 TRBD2 CASSPETSGIQETQYF TGTGCCAGCAGTCCGGAGACTAGCGGGATACAAGAGACCCAGTACTTC
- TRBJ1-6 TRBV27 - CATAEKPDTGRYSPLHF TGTGCCACCGCCGAAAAACCCGACACTGGGCGCTACTCACCCCTCCACTTT
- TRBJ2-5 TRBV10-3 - CAISEVDKARETQYF TGTGCCATCAGTGAAGTGGACAAAGCACGAGAGACCCAGTACTTC
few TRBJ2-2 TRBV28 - CASNSPPPNTGELFF TGTGCCAGCAATTCTCCTCCTCCGAACACCGGGGAGCTGTTTTTT
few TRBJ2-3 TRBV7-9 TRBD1 CASSLTGGRDTQYF TGTGCCAGCAGCCTGACAGGGGGCAGGGATACGCAGTATTTT
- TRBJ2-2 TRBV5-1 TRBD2 CASSSVGLANTGELFF TGCGCCAGCAGCTCCGTGGGACTAGCGAACACCGGGGAGCTGTTTTTT
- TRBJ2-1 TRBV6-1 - CASGKGQGPNEQFF TGTGCCAGCGGGAAAGGGCAGGGCCCCAATGAGCAGTTCTTC
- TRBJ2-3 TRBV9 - CASSVEGRGGGTFTDTQYF TGTGCCAGCAGCGTAGAGGGCCGTGGGGGGGGCACGTTCACAGATACGCAGTATTTT
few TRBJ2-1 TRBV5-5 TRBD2 CASSPRTSGRLNEQFF TGTGCCAGCAGCCCGCGGACTAGCGGGAGGCTTAATGAGCAGTTCTTC
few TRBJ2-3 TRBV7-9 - CASSLAGIVPDTQYF TGTGCCAGCAGCTTAGCGGGGATCGTCCCAGATACGCAGTATTTT
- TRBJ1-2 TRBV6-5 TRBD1 CASSYGTGKLCTF TGTGCCAGCAGTTACGGGACAGGGAAGCTGTGCACCTTC
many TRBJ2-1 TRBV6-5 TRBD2 CASSYNGLVRNNEQFF TGTGCCAGCAGTTACAACGGACTAGTGCGGAATAATGAGCAGTTCTTC
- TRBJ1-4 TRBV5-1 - CASSYRGFLATNEKLFF TGCGCCAGCAGCTATAGGGGCTTCTTAGCAACTAATGAAAAACTGTTTTTT
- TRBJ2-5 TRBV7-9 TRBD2 CASGTWTSGGEETQYF TGTGCCAGCGGAACTTGGACTAGCGGAGGCGAAGAGACCCAGTACTTC
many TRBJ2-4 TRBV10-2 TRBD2 CASGTSGGPQRSKNIQYF TGCGCCAGCGGAACTAGCGGGGGACCTCAAAGGTCCAAAAACATTCAGTACTTC
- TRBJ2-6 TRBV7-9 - CASSFESGEGANVLTF TGTGCCAGCAGCTTCGAAAGCGGTGAAGGGGCCAACGTCCTGACTTTC
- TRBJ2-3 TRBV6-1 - CASSEGLGFTDTQYF TGTGCCAGCAGTGAGGGGCTGGGGTTCACAGATACGCAGTATTTT
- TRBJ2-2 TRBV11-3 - CASSFVATGELFF TGTGCCAGCAGCTTCGTGGCTACCGGGGAGCTGTTTTTT
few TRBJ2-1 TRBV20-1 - CSASPSGPYNEQFF TGCAGTGCTTCCCCCAGCGGACCCTACAATGAGCAGTTCTTC
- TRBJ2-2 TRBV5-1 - CASSLVGSDTGELFF TGCGCCAGCAGCTTGGTAGGGTCCGACACCGGGGAGCTGTTTTTT
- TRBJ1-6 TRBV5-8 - CASSLVDSGNSPLHF TGTGCCAGCAGCTTGGTGGACAGCGGAAATTCACCCCTCCACTTT
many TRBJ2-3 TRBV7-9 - CASRAGGQNTDTQYF TGTGCCAGCAGGGCCGGGGGACAGAACACAGATACGCAGTATTTT
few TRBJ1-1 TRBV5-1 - CASSLDDRYGGEAFF TGCGCCAGCAGCTTGGATGACAGGTATGGTGGTGAAGCTTTCTTT
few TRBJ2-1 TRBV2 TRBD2 CASRALAGGNNEQFF TGTGCCAGCAGGGCACTAGCGGGGGGTAACAATGAGCAGTTCTTC
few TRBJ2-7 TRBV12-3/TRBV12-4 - CASSLGPGGISYEQYF TGTGCCAGCAGTTTAGGTCCGGGTGGTATCTCCTACGAGCAGTACTTC